A selection of T cell receptor beta chains follows, all from one sample in a study of T cells in Graves' hyperthyroidism and ophthalmopathy. TCRdb called the multiplex PCR reads again in MiXCR, with one record for every CDR3 protein. Of 250,000 to 300,000 distinct CDR3 sequences in the sample, approximately 15% were seen once. The sequenced material came from blood. All receptors come from a woman in her thirties or forties with Graves' hyperthyroidism. Both conserved end residues are part of each CDR3. D genes are given only for firm matches. Some rows have no size entry. The others give once, few or many, or a class for an expanded clone.

clone_size j_call v_call d_call cdr3_aa cdr3_nt
many TRBJ1-4 TRBV20-1 - CSARDFSRVDEKLFF TGCAGTGCTAGAGATTTCTCCAGGGTTGATGAAAAACTGTTTTTT
many TRBJ2-1 TRBV7-8 - CASSWEQGVQFF TGTGCCAGCAGCTGGGAGCAAGGTGTGCAGTTCTTC
few TRBJ2-6 TRBV29-1 TRBD2 CSVLFSSGSFSGANVLTF TGCAGCGTTCTGTTCTCTAGCGGGAGCTTTTCTGGGGCCAACGTCCTGACTTTC
few TRBJ2-7 TRBV20-1 TRBD2 CSARGTSLVYEQYF TGCAGTGCTAGAGGGACTAGCTTAGTCTACGAGCAGTACTTC
many TRBJ2-2 TRBV12-3/TRBV12-4 - CASSSGLGGTGELFF TGTGCCAGCAGTTCAGGACTAGGGGGCACCGGGGAGCTGTTTTTT
many TRBJ2-5 TRBV29-1 TRBD2 CSAMAGGETQYF TGCAGCGCCATGGCGGGGGGGGAGACCCAGTACTTC
few TRBJ2-1 TRBV7-9 TRBD1 CASSLGTGATDEQFF TGTGCCAGCAGCTTAGGGACAGGGGCTACGGATGAGCAGTTCTTC
- TRBJ2-3 TRBV25-1 - CASSGTESDTQYF TGTGCCAGCAGTGGAACAGAATCAGATACGCAGTATTTT
few TRBJ2-1 TRBV7-2 TRBD2 CASSLLLASGIDEQFF TGTGCCAGCAGCCTACTTTTGGCTAGCGGGATCGATGAGCAGTTCTTC
many TRBJ1-2 TRBV28 - CASSLRGYLYGYTF TGTGCCAGCAGTTTACGGGGGTACCTATATGGCTACACCTTC
- TRBJ1-2 TRBV28 - CASSSETGWGGYTF TGTGCCAGCAGTTCCGAGACGGGCTGGGGGGGCTACACCTTC
many TRBJ2-2 TRBV2 TRBD1 CASSGDREGTGELFF TGTGCCAGCAGTGGGGACAGGGAGGGGACCGGGGAGCTGTTTTTT
many TRBJ1-5 TRBV20-1 - CSAGNQPQHF TGCAGTGCGGGGAACCAGCCCCAGCATTTT
- TRBJ2-7 TRBV5-1 TRBD2 CASSFRGSNYEQYF TGCGCCAGCAGCTTTCGCGGGAGTAACTACGAGCAGTACTTC
many TRBJ2-3 TRBV7-3 - CASSLLPNTGLRTDTQYF TGTGCCAGCAGCTTACTACCGAATACAGGCCTTAGAACAGATACGCAGTATTTT
- TRBJ2-6 TRBV11-3 - CASSPVGANVLTF TGTGCCAGCAGCCCCGTTGGGGCCAACGTCCTGACTTTC
many TRBJ1-2 TRBV10-3 - CAISLDAYGYTF TGTGCCATCAGTTTGGACGCCTATGGCTACACCTTC
many TRBJ1-3 TRBV12-3/TRBV12-4 - CASSPTNPGNTIYF TGTGCCAGCAGTCCCACTAATCCCGGAAACACCATATATTTT
many TRBJ1-1 TRBV28 - CASSTLYGNTEAFF TGTGCCAGCAGTACCCTCTATGGGAACACTGAAGCTTTCTTT